This entry is about one TCR beta chain. Both 60 Vbeta primers and 13 Jbeta primers went into the PCR. This table comes from immunoSEQ multiplex PCR, and its TCRdb copy is limited to in-frame clones, with some not included. Seen here are around 150,000 clones, 70% to 80% observed once, and the top ten hold around 2%. The sample originates from a study of cytomegalovirus exposure and HLA in healthy donors. The J segment lost 8 bases and the V segment lost 2 bases, leaving 7 bases of the junction unmatched. The CDR3 runs 14 residues. Germline CDR1 reads GTSNPN; CDR2 reads SVGIG (reference sequence). Sequencing input: PBMCs. V usage is TRBV30 and J usage is TRBJ2-1; 9 bases line up with TRBD1. The source is a man aged 30 to 45 in good health and CMV-seronegative. CDR3 amino acids: CAWSKQGAQDEQFF. The DNA of the CDR3 is TGTGCCTGGAGTAAACAGGGGGCCCAGGATGAGCAGTTCTTC.